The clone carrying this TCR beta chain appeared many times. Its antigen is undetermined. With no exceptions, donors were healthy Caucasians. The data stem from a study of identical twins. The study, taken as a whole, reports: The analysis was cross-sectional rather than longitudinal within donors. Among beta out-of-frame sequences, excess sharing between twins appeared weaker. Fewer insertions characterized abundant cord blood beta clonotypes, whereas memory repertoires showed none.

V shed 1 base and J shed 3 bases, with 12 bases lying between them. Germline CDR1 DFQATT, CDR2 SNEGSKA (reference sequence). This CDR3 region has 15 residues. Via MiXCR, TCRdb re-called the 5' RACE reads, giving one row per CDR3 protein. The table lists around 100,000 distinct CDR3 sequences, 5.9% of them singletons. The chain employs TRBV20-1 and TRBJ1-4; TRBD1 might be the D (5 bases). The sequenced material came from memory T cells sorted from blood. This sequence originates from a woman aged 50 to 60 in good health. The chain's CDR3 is CSARGRGRPNEKLFF. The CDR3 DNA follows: TGCAGTGCTAGAGGGAGGGGCCGCCCTAATGAAAAACTGTTTTTT.